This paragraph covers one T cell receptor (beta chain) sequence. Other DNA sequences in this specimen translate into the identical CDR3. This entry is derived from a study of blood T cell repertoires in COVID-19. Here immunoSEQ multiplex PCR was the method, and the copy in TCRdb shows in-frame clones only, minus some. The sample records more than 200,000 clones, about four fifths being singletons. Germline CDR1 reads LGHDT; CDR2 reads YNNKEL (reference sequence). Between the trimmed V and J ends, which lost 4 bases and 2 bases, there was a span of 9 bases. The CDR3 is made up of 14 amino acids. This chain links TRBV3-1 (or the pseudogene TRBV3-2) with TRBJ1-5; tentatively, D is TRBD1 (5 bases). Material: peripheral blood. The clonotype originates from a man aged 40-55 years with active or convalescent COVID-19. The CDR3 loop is CASSLGGGNQPQHF. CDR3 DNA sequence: TGTGCCAGCAGCCTTGGAGGGGGCAATCAGCCCCAGCATTTT.